What follows is one T cell receptor beta chain and its context. Its antigen remains unknown. The sample is drawn from a study of cytomegalovirus exposure and HLA in healthy donors. General study points: Earlier findings revealed that most TCR beta V segments proved productive either about 87% or about 30% of the time. The number of N-insertions in an Asian-associated ancestry cluster was reportedly below the approximately 680-donor mean in a later analysis. A likely sequencing artifact accounted for one observed cluster of highly shared sequence variants.

CDR1 is LGHNA, CDR2 YSLEER, per germline. This CDR3 contains 18 residues. Trimming removed 0 bases from V and 3 bases from J, with 17 bases in between. Primers for the PCR totalled 60 Vbeta and 13 Jbeta. Assay used: immunoSEQ multiplex PCR; TCRdb lists only in-frame clones, some missing. The sample includes some 130,000 clones, approximately 72% of them seen just once. While unrecorded immune exposures were likely, the donors were nominally healthy when sampled. The sequence was obtained from a human donor in good health. The J gene is TRBJ2-2, the V gene TRBV4-3; maybe TRBD1 (6 bases). Sequencing used PBMCs. The CDR3 coding sequence is TGCGCCAGCAGCCAAGAATACGGACAGCTGCCACACACCGGGGAGCTGTTTTTT. It translates to CASSQEYGQLPHTGELFF.